This TCR beta chain was sequenced in a study of T-cell reconstitution after alpha-beta-depleted transplantation in children (dated by TCRdb to the mid-2010s). A note on the overall study: The study quantitatively tracked T-cell immune reconstitution after TCRalphabeta/CD19-depleted allogeneic hematopoietic cell transplantation in children using TCR repertoire profiling.

Many counts were recorded for this clonotype. Its antigen remains unidentified. No much larger clonotype is one base removed from it; base qualities were not supplied. Receptors were amplified or captured by PCR. Sequencing took place on an Illumina HiSeq 2500. TCR library preparation used molecular barcoding, with unique molecular identifiers applied to normalize quantification of the TCRbeta repertoire. TCRdb's own reprocessing of the public reads used fastp at Q25 and MiXCR and kept productive beta chains. Each CDR3 protein appears once, grouped with its most common genes and DNA. The sample has 700,000 to 950,000 distinct CDR3 sequences on record, around 17% of them singletons. Of the sample, around 5% falls within the top ten clones. Broad study findings and their caveats: About two months after transplant, the apparently early recovery of alphabetaT-cell counts reportedly depended on just several hundred clones that had expanded rapidly and came from non-depleted graft cells. In some patients, the high TCRbeta diversity seen at day 60 was put down to recipient T cells and intrathymic progenitors that had survived conditioning. Over the following months the frequencies of hyperexpanded clones went down, and after one year T-cell counts and TCRbeta diversity were mostly credited to newly produced T cells.

The meaning of the sample's treatment or condition label: allogeneic hematopoietic cell transplantation with graft depleted of TCRalphabeta T cells and CD19 B cells. TCRalphabeta/CD19-depleted allogeneic hematopoietic cell grafts were given to the transplant recipients, all of whom were children. V loses 2 bases, J loses 4 bases, and the germline ends lie 14 bases apart. In the germline V gene, CDR1 corresponds to SGHTA and CDR2 to FQGTGA. The CDR3 has 15 amino acids, counting the end cysteine and phenylalanine. Of the read, only the CDR3 DNA is kept; its 45 bases are in frame from base 1. This receptor chain uses TRBV7-3 and TRBJ2-5; the D gene is perhaps TRBD1 or TRBD2, as each covers 5 bases. The TCR comes from a male patient younger than 18 who had a stem cell transplant for acute lymphoblastic leukemia, so the T cells may come from the graft donor. This sample comprised PBMCs, mostly from graft donor cells, obtained 360 days after TCRalphabeta/CD19-depleted stem cell transplant. The base sequence is TGTGCCAGCAGCTTAGCGGGTACGGGGCGAGAGACCCAGTACTTC. It encodes CASSLAGTGRETQYF.